The 27 T cell receptor beta chains presented below share a single source sample, sequenced in a study of blood T cell repertoires in COVID-19. This table comes from immunoSEQ multiplex PCR, and its TCRdb copy is limited to in-frame clones, with some not included. The table lists around 45,000 clones, about 86% of them singletons. The sequenced sample consisted of peripheral blood. Receptors originate from a human donor in a cohort sampled during active COVID-19.

This clone has a single count. The chain has TRBV6-6 and TRBJ2-5; possible D gene TRBD1, 6 bases. In germline, CDR1 is MNHNY, CDR2 SVGAGI (reference sequence). V was pared by 3 bases and J by 5 bases, with 10 bases between. The CDR3 is made up of 13 amino acids. The DNA for the CDR3 is TGTGCCAGCAGTTATGCAGGGGCGGAGACCCAGTACTTC. Translated, it gives CASSYAGAETQYF.

The rearrangement joins TRBV3-1 (or the pseudogene TRBV3-2) to TRBJ2-3, with TRBD1 as a possible D gene (6 bases). The CDR3 is 15 residues long. Trimming pared 6 bases from V and 4 bases from J, leaving 17 bases between. Germline V lookup: CDR1 LGHDT, CDR2 YNNKEL (reference sequence). The CDR3 DNA follows: TGTGCCAGCAGAACCTATGGACAGTTCCCAGATACGCAGTATTTT. It specifies CASRTYGQFPDTQYF.

The chain is built from TRBV30 and TRBJ2-4; the D gene is possibly TRBD1 (6 bases). Germline V lookup: CDR1 GTSNPN, CDR2 SVGIG (reference sequence). V was cut by 4 bases and J by 7 bases, with 11 bases left in between. This CDR3 comprises 12 residues. This CDR3 is CAWNVGANIQYF. DNA of the CDR3: TGTGCCTGGAACGTGGGGGCGAACATTCAGTACTTC.

V gene TRBV19 combines with J gene TRBJ1-2; 8 bases agree with TRBD1. V was pared by 1 base and J by 8 bases, with 6 bases of the junction left unmatched. The germline V gene has CDR1 LNHDA and CDR2 SQIVND (reference sequence). This CDR3 spans 14 amino acids. The CDR3 nucleotides are TGTGCCAGTAGTATAGTAGCAGGGGGCGACGGCTACACCTTC. This sequence encodes CASSIVAGGDGYTF.

This chain joins TRBV18 and TRBJ1-1, with TRBD1 matching over 9 bases. CDR3 length: 19 amino acids. Trimming removed 3 bases from V and 0 bases from J; junction bases left unmatched: 14. Germline assignment: CDR1 KGHSH and CDR2 LQKENI. The CDR3 protein is CASSPAMDRGKGMNTEAFF. CDR3 sequence (DNA): TGTGCCAGCTCACCCGCGATGGACAGGGGCAAGGGGATGAACACTGAAGCTTTCTTT.

The J gene is TRBJ2-3, the V gene TRBV6-1; 7 bases agree with TRBD2. The CDR3 runs to 16 residues. J was trimmed by 3 bases and V by 1 base; bases with no gene match: 7. Germline loops: CDR1 MNHNS, CDR2 SASEGT. This CDR3 reads CASSEGGGGVTDTQYF. CDR3 DNA sequence: TGTGCCAGCAGTGAAGGTGGCGGGGGTGTAACAGATACGCAGTATTTT.

CDR3 sequence: CASSQTGTWETQYF. As DNA, the CDR3 is TGTGCCAGCAGCCAAACTGGGACTTGGGAAACCCAGTACTTC. This chain connects TRBV3-1 (or the pseudogene TRBV3-2) to TRBJ2-5; perhaps TRBD2 as D (6 bases). V dropped 2 bases and J dropped 8 bases, with 15 bases sitting between them. CDR3 length: 14 amino acids. The germline CDR1 and CDR2 sequences are LGHDT and YNNKEL (reference sequence).

The genes are TRBV18 and TRBJ2-5, with 9 bases lining up with TRBD2. The junction had 3 bases not matched to a gene; V was cut back by 3 bases and J by 4 bases. The germline V gene encodes CDR1 KGHSH and CDR2 LQKENI. The CDR3 has 14 residues. This CDR3 reads CASSPGTSRETQYF. CDR3 sequence (DNA): TGTGCCAGCTCACCTGGGACTAGCCGAGAGACCCAGTACTTC.

The rearrangement uses TRBV19 and TRBJ1-1; 7 nucleotides align to TRBD1. This CDR3 comprises 12 residues. Germline V gene data show CDR1 as LNHDA and CDR2 as SQIVND (reference sequence). Trimming removed 6 bases from V and 8 bases from J; junction bases left unmatched: 6. The CDR3 region is CASRRQGGEAFF. CDR3 DNA sequence: TGTGCCAGTAGAAGACAGGGCGGGGAAGCTTTCTTT. The full variable domain, in which reference TRBV19 and TRBJ1-1 provide the parts outside the CDR3, is DGGITQSPKYLFRKEGQNVTLSCEQNLNHDAMYWYRQDPGQGLRLIYYSQIVNDFQKGDIAEGYSVSREKKESFPLTVTSAQKNPTAFYLCASRRQGGEAFFGQGTRLTVV.

The J gene is TRBJ2-2, the V gene TRBV6-2 or TRBV6-3; D possibly corresponds to TRBD2 (5 bases). Germline CDR1 reads MNHEY; CDR2 reads SVGEGT. This CDR3 contains 13 residues. V was pared by 6 bases and J by 3 bases, with 8 bases between. This CDR3 reads CASSRTYTGELFF. The CDR3 coding sequence is TGTGCCAGCAGCAGGACTTACACCGGGGAGCTGTTTTTT.

The V call is TRBV6-1, the J call TRBJ1-2; D is uncertain. CDR1 is MNHNS and CDR2 is SASEGT in the germline V gene. V was shortened by 2 bases and J by 4 bases, with 5 bases between the two germline ends. There are 12 residues in the CDR3. CDR3 sequence reads: CASSERGYGYTF. The DNA for the CDR3 is TGTGCCAGCAGTGAACGGGGCTATGGCTACACCTTC.

This clone was seen just once. The CDR3 coding sequence is TGTGCCAGCACCTCCCCAGGGGGCCCAGATACGCAGTATTTT. Protein: CASTSPGGPDTQYF. The rearrangement uses TRBV3-1 (or the pseudogene TRBV3-2) and TRBJ2-3; the match to TRBD1 covers 8 bases. Germline lookup yields CDR1 LGHDT and CDR2 YNNKEL (reference sequence). CDR3 length equals 14 residues. The V gene end was trimmed by 7 bases and the J gene end by 4 bases; junction bases not matched to a gene: 7.

This clone appeared once. CDR3 protein: CASKGGSSYNSPLHF. The CDR3, as DNA: TGTGCCAGCAAGGGGGGGAGCTCCTATAATTCACCCCTCCACTTT. The V and J genes are TRBV2 and TRBJ1-6, with D possibly being TRBD1 (6 bases). The length of the CDR3 is 15 residues. Germline values: CDR1 SNHLY, CDR2 FYNNEI. V lost 7 bases and J lost 0, with 10 bases in between.

The gene calls are TRBV19 and TRBJ2-5, with 7 bases fitting TRBD2. The CDR3 is 15 amino acids. Germline CDR1 is LNHDA and CDR2 is SQIVND (reference sequence). J lost 4 bases, V lost 4 bases, and 9 bases had no gene match. The CDR3 DNA sequence: TGTGCCAGTAGTAAGGGGAGGGGTCCGACAGAGACCCAGTACTTC. Protein product: CASSKGRGPTETQYF.

The CDR3 bases are TGCGCCAGCAGCTTGGCCCCCGGGGGGTCGGAGGCTTTCTTT. Residues: CASSLAPGGSEAFF. V usage is TRBV5-1 and J usage is TRBJ1-1; D is possibly TRBD1 (5 bases). Trimming removed 0 bases at V and 11 bases at J, with 17 bases between. CDR3 length equals 14 residues. Germline CDR1 SGHRS, CDR2 YFSETQ.

The V gene is TRBV3-1 (or the pseudogene TRBV3-2), the J gene TRBJ1-5; 9 nucleotides agree with TRBD1. This CDR3 region has 15 residues. Germline CDR1 and CDR2: LGHDT and YNNKEL (reference sequence). V lost 3 bases, J lost 2 bases, and 2 bases stayed unmatched. The DNA for the CDR3 is TGTGCCAGCAGCCAGGGGGACAGGGGCAATCAGCCCCAGCATTTT. Translating it yields CASSQGDRGNQPQHF.

This clone was seen once. The rearrangement links TRBV20-1 to TRBJ1-2, with D hard to call. The V gene lost 6 bases and the J gene lost 5 bases, with 7 bases spanning the gap. This CDR3 is built from 10 residues. Germline assignment: CDR1 DFQATT and CDR2 SNEGSKA (reference sequence). The DNA for the CDR3 is TGCAGTGCCGGGATTTATGGCTACACCTTC. Translation: CSAGIYGYTF.

V usage is TRBV27 and J usage is TRBJ2-3, with 7 bases identical to TRBD2. V was pared by 3 bases and J by 6 bases, with 6 bases of the junction left unmatched. CDR1 MNHEY and CDR2 SMNVEV come from the germline V gene (reference sequence). This CDR3 contains 14 residues. This CDR3 reads CASSFGGKGDTQYF. CDR3 DNA sequence: TGTGCCAGCAGTTTCGGGGGGAAGGGGGATACGCAGTATTTT.

The J gene is TRBJ2-1, the V gene TRBV7-3; no firm D call. The CDR3 runs 13 residues. Germline values: CDR1 SGHTA, CDR2 FQGTGA. The V end lost 4 bases, the J end lost 6 bases, and 10 bases lay between the germline ends. The CDR3 loop reads CASSSEVPNEQFF. CDR3 in DNA: TGTGCCAGCAGCTCAGAAGTTCCCAATGAGCAGTTCTTC.

V and J are TRBV6-1 and TRBJ2-1; the match to TRBD1 covers 7 bases. With V trimmed by 4 bases and J by 0 bases, 15 bases remained unmatched. The germline CDR1 and CDR2 sequences are MNHNS and SASEGT. The CDR3 is made up of 19 amino acids. CDR3 amino acids: CASSGGFPTGYSSYNEQFF. In DNA form, the CDR3 reads TGTGCCAGCAGTGGGGGGTTCCCGACAGGGTACAGCTCCTACAATGAGCAGTTCTTC.

The chain couples TRBV4-2 to TRBJ2-3, with 12 positions matching TRBD2. Germline CDR1 LGHNA, CDR2 YNFKEQ. The CDR3 is 19 residues long. Trimming took 1 base from V and 2 from J; bases not matched to a gene: 10. CDR3 DNA sequence: TGTGCCAGCAGCCAAGCACTAGCGGGGGGACATGATATCACAGATACGCAGTATTTT. Its protein product is CASSQALAGGHDITDTQYF.

The V call is TRBV27, the J call TRBJ2-3, with 7 bases fitting TRBD2. The V gene's germline CDR1 is MNHEY and CDR2 SMNVEV (reference sequence). The CDR3 contains 15 residues. V trimming: 2 bases; J trimming: 2 bases; junction bases outside the gene matches: 4. CDR3 coding DNA: TGTGCCAGCAGTTTACGGGGGGTCCTCACAGATACGCAGTATTTT. Its translation is CASSLRGVLTDTQYF.

The V call is TRBV5-4, the J call TRBJ1-3; D gene uncertain. The germline V and J ends were trimmed by 0 bases and 2 bases, with 15 bases remaining between them. This CDR3 has 17 amino acids. Germline V gives CDR1 SGHNT, CDR2 YYREEE (reference sequence). CDR3 DNA: TGTGCCAGCAGCTTGGACGGGAGTAAGGCTGCTGGAAACACCATATATTTT. Translating gives CASSLDGSKAAGNTIYF.

This chain links TRBV15 with TRBJ2-7; maybe TRBD1 (6 bases). CDR3 length: 12 amino acids. V was pared by 5 bases and J by 6 bases, with 11 bases between. CDR1 LNHNV and CDR2 YYDKDF come from the germline V gene (reference sequence). CDR3 in amino acids: CATSGTGFEQYF. The CDR3 nucleotides read TGTGCCACCAGCGGTACAGGGTTCGAGCAGTACTTC. The variable domain in full, with the rest retrieved from reference TRBV15 and TRBJ2-7, is DAMVIQNPRYQVTQFGKPVTLSCSQTLNHNVMYWYQQKSSQAPKLLFHYYDKDFNNEADTPDNFQSRRPNTSFCFLDIRSPGLGDTAMYLCATSGTGFEQYFGPGTRLTVT.

This chain uses TRBV12-3 or TRBV12-4 with TRBJ1-1, with unresolved D. The CDR3 is made up of 11 amino acids. V dropped 6 bases and J dropped 4 bases, with 6 bases sitting between them. CDR3: CASRVATEAFF. The CDR3 DNA follows: TGTGCCAGCAGGGTGGCCACTGAAGCTTTCTTT.

V is TRBV30 and J is TRBJ1-1, with a tentative D call TRBD1 (5 bases). Between the trimmed V and J ends, which lost 4 bases and 0 bases, there was a span of 18 bases. Germline lookup yields CDR1 GTSNPN and CDR2 SVGIG (reference sequence). The CDR3 is made up of 16 amino acids. CDR3 nucleotide sequence: TGTGCCTGGACTCCGACTGCGACAGTTTTGAACACTGAAGCTTTCTTT. Amino acids: CAWTPTATVLNTEAFF.

V usage is TRBV7-6 and J usage is TRBJ1-6; D possibly corresponds to TRBD1 (5 bases). Looked up from germline, CDR1 is SGHVS and CDR2 is FNYEAQ. This CDR3 spans 14 amino acids. The V end lost 5 bases, the J end lost 10 bases, and 15 bases lay between the germline ends. CDR3 DNA sequence: TGTGCCAGCAGCCAACATGGAAAGGGGTCACCCCTCCACTTT. Translation gives CASSQHGKGSPLHF.